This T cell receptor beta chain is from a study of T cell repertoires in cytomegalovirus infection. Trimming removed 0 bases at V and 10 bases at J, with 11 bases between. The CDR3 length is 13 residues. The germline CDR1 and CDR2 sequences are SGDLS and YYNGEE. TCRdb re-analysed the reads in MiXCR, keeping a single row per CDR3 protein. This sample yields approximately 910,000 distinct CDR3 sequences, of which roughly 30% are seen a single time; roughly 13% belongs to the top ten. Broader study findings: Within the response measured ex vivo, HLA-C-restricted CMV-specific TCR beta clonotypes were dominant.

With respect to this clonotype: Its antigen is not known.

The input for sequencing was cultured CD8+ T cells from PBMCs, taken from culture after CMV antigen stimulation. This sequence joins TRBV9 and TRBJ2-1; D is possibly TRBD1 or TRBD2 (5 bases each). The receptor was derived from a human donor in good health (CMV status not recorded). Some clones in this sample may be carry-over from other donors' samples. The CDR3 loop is CASSVGDPTEQFF. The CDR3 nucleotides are TGTGCCAGCAGCGTAGGGGACCCCACCGAGCAGTTCTTC.